One T cell receptor beta chain is described in this entry. Its antigen is as yet unknown. The V end was cut by 5 bases, the J end by 5 bases, with 9 bases between. The CDR3 length is 12 residues. Germline values: CDR1 MDHEN, CDR2 SYDVKM. The source of the sample is a study of pediatric ulcerative colitis. Study-wide points: Compared with controls, ulcerative colitis showed greater blood-rectum clone sharing.

Here immunoSEQ multiplex PCR was the method, and the copy in TCRdb shows in-frame clones only, minus some. The table lists around 68,000 clones, 77% of them singletons, with roughly 5.5% in the top ten. Sequences were obtained from blood. The genes are TRBV28 and TRBJ1-2; D is unresolved. This sequence was found in a boy under 18 with moderate ulcerative colitis. CDR3 sequence (DNA): TGTGCCAGCAGTCCGGAAATGTATGGCTACACCTTC. As protein: CASSPEMYGYTF.